This TCR beta chain was obtained from a study of CD8 T cells in Susac syndrome. Whole-study context: The sequenced Susac syndrome patients comprised six with active disease and about eight in remission.

TEMRA cells were FACS-enriched and CD8+ and CD4+ T cells negatively isolated. Remarks on this clonotype: Its antigen is unidentified.

Overall study findings and caveats: Clonal expansion was not observed in the Susac syndrome CD4+ T cell repertoires.

This CDR3 spans 14 amino acids. The J segment lost 7 bases and the V segment lost 2 bases, leaving 8 bases of the junction unmatched. Germline lookup yields CDR1 DFQATT and CDR2 SNEGSKA (reference sequence). A quantity of about 0.5 to 1 ug RNA underwent reverse transcription using random hexamers. Amplification of TCR beta CDR3 by immunoSEQ multiplex PCR spanned 54 Vbeta and 13 Jbeta. TCRdb fed the immunoSEQ multiplex PCR reads into MiXCR, producing one record per CDR3 protein. The table shows roughly 190,000 distinct CDR3 sequences, with around nine tenths occurring only once. The gene calls are TRBV20-1 and TRBJ2-7, with 10 bases matching TRBD2. The sequence derives from a human donor with Susac syndrome. The material sequenced was CD4+ T cells from PBMCs. As DNA, the CDR3 is TGCAGTGCTAGACCTAGCGGGAGTGCTGATGAGCAGTACTTC. Amino acids: CSARPSGSADEQYF.